This T cell receptor beta chain was sequenced in a study of blood T cell repertoires in COVID-19. About the research overall: The samples span acute and convalescent COVID-19 from the United States, Italy and Spain. From T cells, B-cell-depleted T cells, or PBMCs came the material, which was cDNA or gDNA.

Methods used by the authors: Amplification of reference gene primers was used by the study to estimate nucleated cell counts. The method was immunoSEQ multiplex PCR; TCRdb's version includes in-frame clones alone and lacks a portion of them. The D gene and trimming were derived from the DNA, and the V and J assignments and clone size from that table. The repertoire holds about 170,000 clones, with around 74% as singletons. The CDR3 spans 15 residues. The ends were cut back, 0 bases at V and 1 base at J, with 9 bases in the middle. Looked up from germline, CDR1 is MGHRA and CDR2 is YSYEKL. The chain recombines TRBV4-1 with TRBJ1-2, with D perhaps matching TRBD1 (6 bases). The sequencing input was peripheral blood. The sequence came from a woman of 80 years or more with acute or convalescent COVID-19. CDR3 nucleotides: TGCGCCAGCAGCCAAGAGACAGGTTTTAACTATGGCTACACCTTC. It encodes CASSQETGFNYGYTF.